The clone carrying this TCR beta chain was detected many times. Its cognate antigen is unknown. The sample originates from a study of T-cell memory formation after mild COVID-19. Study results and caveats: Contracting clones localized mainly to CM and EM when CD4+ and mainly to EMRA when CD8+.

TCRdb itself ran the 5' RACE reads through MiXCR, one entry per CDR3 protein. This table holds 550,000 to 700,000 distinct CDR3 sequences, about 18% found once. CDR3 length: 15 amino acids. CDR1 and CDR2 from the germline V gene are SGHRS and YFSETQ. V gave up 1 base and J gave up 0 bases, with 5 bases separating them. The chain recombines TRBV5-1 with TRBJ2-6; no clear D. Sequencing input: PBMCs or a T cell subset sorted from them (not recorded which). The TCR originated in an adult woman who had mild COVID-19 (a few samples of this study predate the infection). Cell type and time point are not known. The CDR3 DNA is TGCGCCAGCAGCTTGTGGGACTCTGGGGCCAACGTCCTGACTTTC. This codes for CASSLWDSGANVLTF.